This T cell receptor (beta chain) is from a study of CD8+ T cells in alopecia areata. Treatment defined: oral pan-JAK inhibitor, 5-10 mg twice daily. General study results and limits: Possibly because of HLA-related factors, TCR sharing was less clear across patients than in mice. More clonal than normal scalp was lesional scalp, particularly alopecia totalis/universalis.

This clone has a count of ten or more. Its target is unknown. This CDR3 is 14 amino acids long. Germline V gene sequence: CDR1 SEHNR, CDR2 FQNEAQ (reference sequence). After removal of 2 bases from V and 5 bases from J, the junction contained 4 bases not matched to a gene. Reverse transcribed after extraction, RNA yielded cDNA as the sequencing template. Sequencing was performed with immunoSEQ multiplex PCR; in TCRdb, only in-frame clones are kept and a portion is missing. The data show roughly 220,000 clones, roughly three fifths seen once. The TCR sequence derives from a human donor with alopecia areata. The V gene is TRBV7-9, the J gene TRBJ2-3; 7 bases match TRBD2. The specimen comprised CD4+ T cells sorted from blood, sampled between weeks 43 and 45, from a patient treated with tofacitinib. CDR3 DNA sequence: TGTGCCAGCAGCTTATTAGAGCGGGGAGATACGCAGTATTTT. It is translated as CASSLLERGDTQYF.